This T cell receptor (beta chain) was observed in a study of OX40 agonist ivuxolimab in advanced cancers. As for the study in general: Intravenous ivuxolimab was administered to patients every 2 weeks at 0.01 to 10 mg/kg. Patients undergoing dose escalation presented with hepatocellular carcinoma, melanoma, renal cell or head and neck cancer. Whole-study findings and limits: Clonal expansion in partial responders at 0.1-3.0 mg/kg ranked among the lowest. The authors also found low normalized T-cell clonal expansion in some nonresponders.

Produced via immunoSEQ multiplex PCR; TCRdb's table is partial and in-frame only. This sample carries approximately 31,000 clones, 88% of them seen once, and the ten largest clones take 58%. Germline lookup yields CDR1 LNHDA and CDR2 SQIVND (reference sequence). V was pared by 1 base and J by 6 bases, with 13 bases between. The CDR3 runs to 15 residues. Concerning this clone itself: Its target is unknown.

This receptor was taken from an adult with an advanced solid tumor such as melanoma, head and neck, liver or kidney cancer. V is TRBV19 and J is TRBJ2-1; D could derive from TRBD1 or TRBD2 (5 bases each). This specimen was CD4+ or CD8+ T cells sorted from blood, taken in a trial of the OX40 agonist ivuxolimab. The CDR3 loop is CASSIASSGANEQFF. The CDR3, as DNA: TGTGCCAGTAGTATAGCGTCGTCCGGGGCCAATGAGCAGTTCTTC. Based on the CDR3 plus reference TRBV19 and TRBJ2-1, the full variable domain is DGGITQSPKYLFRKEGQNVTLSCEQNLNHDAMYWYRQDPGQGLRLIYYSQIVNDFQKGDIAEGYSVSREKKESFPLTVTSAQKNPTAFYLCASSIASSGANEQFFGPGTRLTVL.